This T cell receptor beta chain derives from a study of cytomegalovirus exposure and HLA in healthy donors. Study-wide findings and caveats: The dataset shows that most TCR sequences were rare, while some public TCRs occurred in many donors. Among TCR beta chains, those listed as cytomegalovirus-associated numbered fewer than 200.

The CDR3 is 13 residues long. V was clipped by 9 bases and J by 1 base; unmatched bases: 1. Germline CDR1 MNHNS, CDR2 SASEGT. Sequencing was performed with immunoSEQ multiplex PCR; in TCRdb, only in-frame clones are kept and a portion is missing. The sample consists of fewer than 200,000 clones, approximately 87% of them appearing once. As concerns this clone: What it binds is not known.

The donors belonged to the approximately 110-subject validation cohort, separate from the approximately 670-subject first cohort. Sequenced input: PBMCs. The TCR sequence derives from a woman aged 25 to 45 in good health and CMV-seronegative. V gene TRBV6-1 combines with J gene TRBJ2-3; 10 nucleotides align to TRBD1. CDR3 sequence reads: CASGTGGTDTQYF. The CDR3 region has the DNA TGTGCCAGTGGGACAGGGGGCACAGATACGCAGTATTTT.